The 23 T cell receptor beta chains below were found in one sample sequenced in a study of PD-1 blockade in classical Hodgkin lymphoma. The data were produced by immunoSEQ multiplex PCR, yet TCRdb's version contains in-frame clones alone and is incomplete. Of approximately 30,000 clones in the sample, over 65% were seen once. Every one of the patients relapsed after autologous stem cell transplantation (brentuximab vedotin exposure was variable). The material sequenced was peripheral blood mononuclear cells (PBMCs), taken before the second cycle of nivolumab. The receptors derive from a human donor with classical Hodgkin lymphoma.

The chain joins TRBV7-2 to TRBJ2-6; D remains unclear. The V and J ends lost 1 base and 0 bases respectively, with 4 bases between them. The CDR3 consists of 15 residues. The germline V gene encodes CDR1 SGHTA and CDR2 FQGNSA. The CDR3 nucleotides read TGTGCCAGCAGCTTAGGCCCCTCTGGGGCCAACGTCCTGACTTTC. Translating gives CASSLGPSGANVLTF.

This chain joins TRBV27 and TRBJ1-4; TRBD1 is a possible D gene (5 bases). The CDR3 has 14 amino acids. The V and J ends lost 3 bases and 3 bases respectively, with 8 bases between them. The germline V gene has CDR1 MNHEY and CDR2 SMNVEV (reference sequence). The CDR3: CASSFWGANEKLFF. CDR3 bases: TGTGCCAGCAGTTTTTGGGGGGCTAATGAAAAACTGTTTTTT.

This clone was counted between two and nine times. This chain links TRBV19 with TRBJ1-5; the match to TRBD1 covers 7 bases. This CDR3 has 13 amino acids. V lost 6 bases, J lost 6 bases, and 5 bases stayed unmatched. The germline V gene has CDR1 LNHDA and CDR2 SQIVND (reference sequence). The CDR3 is CASSGTASQPQHF. In nucleotides, the CDR3 is TGTGCCAGTAGCGGGACAGCGAGTCAGCCCCAGCATTTT.

V is TRBV19 and J is TRBJ1-1; 10 positions match TRBD1. The CDR3 is 14 residues long. Germline trimming cut 9 bases from V and 10 bases from J; bases unmatched to any gene: 14. Germline lookup yields CDR1 LNHDA and CDR2 SQIVND (reference sequence). CDR3 nucleotides: TGTGCCAGCCGTATGAGGAACTGGGACAGGGGAGCTTTCTTT. Its protein product is CASRMRNWDRGAFF.

The rearrangement uses TRBV7-9 and TRBJ1-2; 7 positions agree with TRBD1. With V trimmed by 5 bases and J by 8 bases, 14 bases remained unmatched. Per germline, CDR1 SEHNR and CDR2 FQNEAQ (reference sequence). The CDR3 is 15 amino acids. CDR3 DNA: TGTGCCAGCAGCGGAGGGAGGGGGCGCGTAGGAGGCTACACCTTC. It encodes CASSGGRGRVGGYTF.

The genes are TRBV5-4 and TRBJ1-1; D remains ambiguous. Per germline, CDR1 SGHNT and CDR2 YYREEE (reference sequence). CDR3 size: 14 residues. Deletions cut 3 bases from V and 4 bases from J, with 13 bases between. CDR3 loop: CASSSIQRSTEAFF. The CDR3 DNA sequence: TGTGCCAGCAGCTCCATACAGAGGAGCACTGAAGCTTTCTTT.

V and J are TRBV5-1 and TRBJ1-4; 7 bases match TRBD1. The junction had 11 bases not matched to a gene; V was cut back by 7 bases and J by 5 bases. The CDR3 contains 15 residues. CDR1 SGHRS and CDR2 YFSETQ come from the germline V gene. The CDR3, as DNA: TGCGCCAGCGGGCGGGGGGACAGCACCAATGAAAAACTGTTTTTT. It yields the protein CASGRGDSTNEKLFF.

The chain is built from TRBV6-5 and TRBJ1-1; D is possibly TRBD1 (6 bases). Germline CDR1 reads MNHEY; CDR2 reads SVGAGI. V lost 6 bases and J 4 bases, leaving 18 bases between the germline ends. The CDR3 is 15 residues long. The chain's CDR3 is CASRAQGRVGTEAFF. In DNA form, the CDR3 reads TGTGCCAGCAGAGCACAGGGCAGAGTTGGCACTGAAGCTTTCTTT.

V is TRBV6-5 and J is TRBJ1-3; 7 nucleotides line up with TRBD1. CDR1 is MNHEY and CDR2 is SVGAGI in the germline V gene. J gave up 8 bases and V 5 bases, and 9 bases lay outside the gene matches. CDR3 size: 14 residues. CDR3 coding DNA: TGTGCCAGCAGTACGACAGGGCTCGTCCACACCATATATTTT. The encoded protein is CASSTTGLVHTIYF.

This clone was detected only a few times. V and J are TRBV7-9 and TRBJ2-5; the D call may be TRBD1 or TRBD2 (5 bases each). CDR1 and CDR2 (germline): SEHNR, FQNEAQ (reference sequence). The CDR3 covers 14 residues. V was trimmed by 4 bases and J by 5 bases, leaving 14 bases between them. This chain's CDR3 is CASSSFGDLETQYF. The CDR3 DNA sequence: TGTGCCAGCAGCTCATTCGGGGACCTTGAGACCCAGTACTTC.

In this sample, this clone turned up a few times. The gene calls are TRBV9 and TRBJ1-2; the D is unclear. This CDR3 has 19 amino acids. From germline, CDR1 is SGDLS and CDR2 YYNGEE. V was cut by 0 bases and J by 2 bases, with 23 bases left in between. The CDR3 DNA is TGTGCCAGCAGCGTAGGAGGAGGGCCCCAAACTTCGGAGAACTATGGCTACACCTTC. It yields the protein CASSVGGGPQTSENYGYTF.

The V and J genes are TRBV7-9 and TRBJ1-3; D ambiguous. Looked up from germline, CDR1 is SEHNR and CDR2 is FQNEAQ (reference sequence). V dropped 7 bases and J dropped 0 bases, with 13 bases sitting between them. The CDR3 is 15 residues long. This CDR3 is CASTPGGNSGNTIYF. CDR3 in DNA: TGTGCCAGCACCCCCGGAGGGAACTCTGGAAACACCATATATTTT.

CDR3: CASSFTSGRLNNEQFF. CDR3 DNA sequence: TGTGCCAGCAGTTTTACTAGCGGGAGACTTAACAATGAGCAGTTCTTC. The V gene is TRBV28, the J gene TRBJ2-1; TRBD2 matches at 11 bases. J lost 5 bases, V lost 3 bases, and 6 bases had no gene match. Germline V gene sequence: CDR1 MDHEN, CDR2 SYDVKM. The CDR3 extends over 16 amino acids.

The V and J genes are TRBV10-3 and TRBJ1-1; 7 bases line up with TRBD1. The J segment lost 0 bases and the V segment lost 3 bases, leaving 7 bases of the junction unmatched. This CDR3 comprises 16 residues. Germline V gene sequence: CDR1 ENHRY, CDR2 SYGVKD. The CDR3 DNA is TGTGCCATCAGTGATAACAGGGGTCTGATGAACACTGAAGCTTTCTTT. Protein product: CAISDNRGLMNTEAFF.

The V gene is TRBV28, the J gene TRBJ1-3; D ambiguous. V was pared by 3 bases and J by 2 bases, with 11 bases between. Germline CDR1 and CDR2: MDHEN and SYDVKM. This CDR3 region has 15 residues. CDR3 loop: CASSFTSGAGNTIYF. CDR3 in DNA: TGTGCCAGCAGTTTTACTTCCGGAGCTGGAAACACCATATATTTT.

V is TRBV7-6 and J is TRBJ2-7; 8 bases map to TRBD1. V lost 5 bases to trimming and J lost 6 bases; unmatched junction nucleotides: 18. The CDR3 extends over 17 amino acids. Germline CDR1 and CDR2: SGHVS and FNYEAQ. This CDR3 is CASSEFSGGAFLPEQYF. CDR3 coding DNA: TGTGCCAGCAGCGAGTTTTCAGGGGGCGCATTTCTCCCCGAGCAGTACTTC.

Concerning this clone: This sample includes further DNA sequences coding for the same CDR3. The chain employs TRBV4-3 and TRBJ1-6, with TRBD1 identical over 7 bases. V lost 0 bases, J lost 3 bases, and 5 bases stayed unmatched. Germline CDR1 reads LGHNA; CDR2 reads YSLEER. The CDR3 has 17 amino acids. The CDR3, as DNA: TGCGCCAGCAGCCAAGACGCCGGACAGGACTATAATTCACCCCTCCACTTT. It translates to CASSQDAGQDYNSPLHF.

In its sample, this clone was seen a few times. The rearrangement joins TRBV18 to TRBJ1-6; 10 bases fit TRBD1. The germline CDR1 and CDR2 sequences are KGHSH and LQKENI. This CDR3 region has 17 residues. V shed 4 bases, J shed 3 bases, and the junction held 6 bases outside the gene matches. CDR3 protein: CASSHRDRGYYNSPLHF. The CDR3 DNA reads as TGTGCCAGCTCACACCGGGACAGGGGTTACTATAATTCACCCCTCCACTTT.

The chain links TRBV19 to TRBJ1-5, with 11 positions matching TRBD1. This CDR3 region has 14 residues. Germline CDR1 is LNHDA and CDR2 is SQIVND (reference sequence). V lost 6 bases to trimming and J lost 4 bases; unmatched junction nucleotides: 2. CDR3 region: CASRGQGDNQPQHF. The CDR3 DNA reads as TGTGCCAGTAGGGGACAGGGGGATAATCAGCCCCAGCATTTT.

This clone has only a few counts. The CDR3 DNA is TGTGCCAGCAGCTCGAGGCTTTCAACTAATGAAAAACTGTTTTTT. It specifies CASSSRLSTNEKLFF. The chain carries TRBV7-9 and TRBJ1-4; no definite D call. V gave up 4 bases and J gave up 0 bases, with 9 bases separating them. The germline gives CDR1 SEHNR, CDR2 FQNEAQ (reference sequence). The CDR3 totals 15 residues.

This clone showed up just a few times. The chain is built from TRBV9 and TRBJ2-2, with D unclear. The germline V gene has CDR1 SGDLS and CDR2 YYNGEE. V was cut by 7 bases and J by 0 bases, with 10 bases left in between. The length of the CDR3 is 14 residues. CDR3 amino acids: CASRPGANTGELFF. In nucleotides, the CDR3 is TGTGCCAGCCGCCCCGGAGCGAACACCGGGGAGCTGTTTTTT.

J is TRBJ1-6 and V is TRBV4-2; unclear D gene. The CDR3 is 16 residues long. Looked up from germline, CDR1 is LGHNA and CDR2 is YNFKEQ. Trimming shortened V by 1 base and J by 0 bases, and 7 bases separated the two germline ends. Written as DNA, the CDR3 is TGTGCCAGCAGCCAAGGGGGAAGCTCCTATAATTCACCCCTCCACTTT. Its protein is CASSQGGSSYNSPLHF.

The chain carries TRBV6-1 and TRBJ2-7, with D perhaps matching TRBD2 (5 bases). The length of the CDR3 is 12 residues. Germline CDR1 and CDR2: MNHNS and SASEGT. V lost 0 bases, J lost 12 bases, and 12 bases lay in between. The CDR3 region has the DNA TGTGCCAGCAGTGAAGCGGGAGTCACTTGGTACGTC. Protein product: CASSEAGVTWYV.